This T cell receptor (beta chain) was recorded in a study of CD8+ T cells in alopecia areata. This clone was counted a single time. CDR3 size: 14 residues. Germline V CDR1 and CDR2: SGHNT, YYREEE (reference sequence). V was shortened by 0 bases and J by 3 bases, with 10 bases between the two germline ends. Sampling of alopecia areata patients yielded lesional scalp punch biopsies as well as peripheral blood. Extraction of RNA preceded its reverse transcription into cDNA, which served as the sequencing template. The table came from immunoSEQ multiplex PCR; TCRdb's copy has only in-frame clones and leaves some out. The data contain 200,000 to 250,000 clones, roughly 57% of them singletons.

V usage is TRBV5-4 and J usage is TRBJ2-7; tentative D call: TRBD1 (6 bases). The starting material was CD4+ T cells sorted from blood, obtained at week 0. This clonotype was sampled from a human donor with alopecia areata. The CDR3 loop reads CASSLERDNYEQYF. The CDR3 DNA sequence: TGTGCCAGCAGCTTGGAGAGGGACAACTACGAGCAGTACTTC.